A selection of T cell receptor beta chains follows, all from one sample in a study of blood T cell repertoires in COVID-19. The repertoire was sequenced with immunoSEQ multiplex PCR; TCRdb's copy has only in-frame clones and lacks some. Among about 170,000 clones listed, over 65% were seen once. Sequenced material: peripheral blood. These TCRs come from a woman older than 75 with acute or convalescent COVID-19. The CDR3 runs from the conserved cysteine through the conserved F or W. The D gene is left open where the match is weak. Only part of the rows carry a size: once, few, many, or a class if the clone is expanded.

d_call: TRBD1
v_call: TRBV5-5
clone_size: once
j_call: TRBJ1-5
cdr3_nt: TGTGCCAGCAGCTTGGGACAGGGGATCGAGGAGCCCCAGCATTTT
cdr3_aa: CASSLGQGIEEPQHF

d_call: NA
v_call: TRBV6-5
clone_size: NA
j_call: TRBJ2-2
cdr3_nt: TGTGCCAGCACCAAAGATCGATCCGCGACCGGGGAGCTGTTTTTT
cdr3_aa: CASTKDRSATGELFF

d_call: NA
v_call: TRBV7-9
clone_size: NA
j_call: TRBJ1-6
cdr3_nt: TGTGCCAGCAGCTTACCCCGGGGGGGGTTCGATTCACCCCTCCACTTT
cdr3_aa: CASSLPRGGFDSPLHF

d_call: NA
v_call: TRBV5-6
clone_size: NA
j_call: TRBJ1-1
cdr3_nt: TGTGCCAGCAGCTTAACAGGAGTGAACACTGAAGCTTTCTTT
cdr3_aa: CASSLTGVNTEAFF

d_call: NA
v_call: TRBV5-1
clone_size: NA
j_call: TRBJ1-6
cdr3_nt: TGCGCCAGCAGCTTTGATCGGGGAGAGTCCTATAATTCACCCCTCCACTTT
cdr3_aa: CASSFDRGESYNSPLHF

d_call: NA
v_call: TRBV2
clone_size: NA
j_call: TRBJ1-4
cdr3_nt: TGTGCCAGCCTTATTTGGGGGGGAACCCTGACTAATGAAAAACTGTTTTTT
cdr3_aa: CASLIWGGTLTNEKLFF

d_call: NA
v_call: TRBV3-1/TRBV3-2
clone_size: NA
j_call: TRBJ2-7
cdr3_nt: TGTGCCAGCAGCCGGGACACCATTTACCCCTACGAGCAGTACTTC
cdr3_aa: CASSRDTIYPYEQYF

d_call: TRBD2
v_call: TRBV27
clone_size: NA
j_call: TRBJ2-3
cdr3_nt: TGTGCCAGCAGCCACAGACTAGCGGCCTTGAGCACAGATACGCAGTATTTT
cdr3_aa: CASSHRLAALSTDTQYF

d_call: TRBD1
v_call: TRBV14
clone_size: NA
j_call: TRBJ2-1
cdr3_nt: TGTGCCAGCAGCCAACCCGGGACAGGTCTCTACAATGAGCAGTTCTTC
cdr3_aa: CASSQPGTGLYNEQFF

d_call: TRBD2
v_call: TRBV18
clone_size: NA
j_call: TRBJ2-1
cdr3_nt: TGTGCCAGCTCACCACCTAGCGGGAGGTATGAGCAGTTCTTC
cdr3_aa: CASSPPSGRYEQFF

d_call: TRBD2
v_call: TRBV19
clone_size: NA
j_call: TRBJ2-1
cdr3_nt: TGTGCCAGTAGCAGGGACTATTCGGGAGGTGAGCAGTTCTTC
cdr3_aa: CASSRDYSGGEQFF

d_call: TRBD2
v_call: TRBV7-2
clone_size: NA
j_call: TRBJ2-1
cdr3_nt: TGTGCCAGCAGCTTAGCGACTAGCGCAAGGTATCAGAGCTCCTACAATGAGCAGTTCTTC
cdr3_aa: CASSLATSARYQSSYNEQFF

d_call: NA
v_call: TRBV7-2
clone_size: NA
j_call: TRBJ1-2
cdr3_nt: TGTGCCAGCAGCCGCGGGGGGGTACAGTCCTATGGCTACACCTTC
cdr3_aa: CASSRGGVQSYGYTF

d_call: NA
v_call: TRBV28
clone_size: NA
j_call: TRBJ2-2
cdr3_nt: TGTGCCAGCAGTGTACAGGGTAGACTGAACACCGGGGAGCTGTTTTTT
cdr3_aa: CASSVQGRLNTGELFF

d_call: NA
v_call: TRBV28
clone_size: few
j_call: TRBJ1-1
cdr3_nt: TGTGCCAGTCGTCAGGCCCTCGGCACTGAAGCTTTCTTT
cdr3_aa: CASRQALGTEAFF

d_call: NA
v_call: TRBV28
clone_size: NA
j_call: TRBJ2-1
cdr3_nt: TGTGCCAGCAGTCCACAGGGTTTCAACTACAATGAGCAGTTCTTC
cdr3_aa: CASSPQGFNYNEQFF

d_call: NA
v_call: TRBV27
clone_size: few
j_call: TRBJ1-6
cdr3_nt: TGTGCCAGCAGTCTACCGACAGAGAATTCACCCCTCCACTTT
cdr3_aa: CASSLPTENSPLHF

d_call: NA
v_call: TRBV30
clone_size: NA
j_call: TRBJ1-1
cdr3_nt: TGTGCCTGGAGTCGGTCAATGAACACTGAAGCTTTCTTT
cdr3_aa: CAWSRSMNTEAFF

d_call: NA
v_call: TRBV9
clone_size: NA
j_call: TRBJ1-1
cdr3_nt: TGTGCCAGCAGCGTAGATTCGGACAGAGAAGCTTTCTTT
cdr3_aa: CASSVDSDREAFF

d_call: TRBD1
v_call: TRBV2
clone_size: NA
j_call: TRBJ1-2
cdr3_nt: TGTGCCAGCAGTGAATTACCGGGACAGACCTATGGCTACACCTTC
cdr3_aa: CASSELPGQTYGYTF

d_call: TRBD2
v_call: TRBV10-2
clone_size: few
j_call: TRBJ2-5
cdr3_nt: TGCGCCAGCAGTGTACTAGCGGGACTAGAGACCCAGTACTTC
cdr3_aa: CASSVLAGLETQYF

d_call: NA
v_call: TRBV3-1/TRBV3-2
clone_size: NA
j_call: TRBJ1-1
cdr3_nt: TGTGCCAGCAGCCAAGTGCTTGGGAGCTTTGAAGCTTTCTTT
cdr3_aa: CASSQVLGSFEAFF